This is a list of T cell receptor beta chains from one sample in a study of blood T cell repertoires in COVID-19. TCRdb's table, derived via immunoSEQ multiplex PCR, lists solely in-frame clones and lacks some. This table holds 250,000 to 300,000 clones, 89% found once. The sequenced sample consisted of PBMCs or T cells enriched from blood (not recorded which). The receptor source for this set is an older woman who had recovered from COVID-19. Each CDR3 is given without its conserved first and last residue.

>TRBV28
ASSDSGTGGVGYGYT
>TRBV19
ATADRGGIESEQF
>TRBV24-1
ATSGPTPGATNEKLF
>TRBV19
ASRQTSGTDTQY
>TRBV28
ASSLLGLAPSSYNEQF
>TRBV6-5
VTHGAATNEKLF
>TRBV28
ASSPDREPYEQY
>TRBV4-1
ASSQEGLAGGYEQF
>TRBV12-3/TRBV12-4
ASRTGGNQPQH
>TRBV18
ASSSGETQY
>TRBV7-3
ASSLSLTDTQY
>TRBV24-1
ATSGGQTWQPQH
>TRBV2
ASSISGTEAEAF
>TRBV5-1
ASYIPGQYTEAF
>TRBV6-1
TSREAGTSGRNEQF
>TRBV7-9
ASMRETQY
>TRBV5-1
ASSRSTGGTEAF
>TRBV4-1
ASSQVLAGAGYGYT
>TRBV6-5
ASIEDRPYEQY
>TRBV14
ASSQDQTGTRLF
>TRBV27
ASSFFRNTEAF
>TRBV6-6
ASSTGSAGRVYEQY
>TRBV7-8
ASSLGLRTGVRYT
>TRBV9
ASSPGTGGEQY
>TRBV27
ASSLRFSGTADTQY